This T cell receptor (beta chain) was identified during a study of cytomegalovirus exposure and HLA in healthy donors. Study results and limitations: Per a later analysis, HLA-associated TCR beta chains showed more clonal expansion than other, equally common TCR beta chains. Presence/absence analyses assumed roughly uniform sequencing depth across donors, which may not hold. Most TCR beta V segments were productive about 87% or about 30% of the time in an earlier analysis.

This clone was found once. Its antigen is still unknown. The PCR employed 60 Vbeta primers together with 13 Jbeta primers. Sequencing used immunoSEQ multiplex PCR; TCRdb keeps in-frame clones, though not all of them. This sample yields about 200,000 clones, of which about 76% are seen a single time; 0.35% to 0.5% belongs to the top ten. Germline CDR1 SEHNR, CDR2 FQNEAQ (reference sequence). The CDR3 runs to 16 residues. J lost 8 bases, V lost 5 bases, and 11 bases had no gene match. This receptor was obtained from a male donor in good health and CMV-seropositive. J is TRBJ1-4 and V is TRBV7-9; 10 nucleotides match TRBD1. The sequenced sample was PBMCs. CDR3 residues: CASSATGGKVAEKLFF. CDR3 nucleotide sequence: TGTGCCAGCAGCGCGACAGGGGGCAAGGTGGCCGAAAAACTGTTTTTT. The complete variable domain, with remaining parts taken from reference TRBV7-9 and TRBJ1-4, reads DTGVSQNPRHKITKRGQNVTFRCDPISEHNRLYWYRQTLGQGPEFLTYFQNEAQLEKSRLLSDRFSAERPKGSFSTLEIQRTEQGDSAMYLCASSATGGKVAEKLFFGSGTQLSVL.